The text below deals with one T cell receptor (beta chain). These data belong to a study of blood T cell repertoires in COVID-19. Study-wide context: Donors in the United States, Italy and Spain gave samples during acute or convalescent COVID-19. From T cells, B-cell-depleted T cells, or PBMCs came the material, which was cDNA or gDNA.

As handled by the study authors: Amplified reference gene primers provided the basis for estimating nucleated cell counts. Clones were sequenced by immunoSEQ multiplex PCR, and TCRdb holds only the in-frame ones, with some missing. V and J calls plus clone size are reproduced from that table; the DNA served to infer D and trimming. Among 15,000 to 20,000 clones listed, around 80% were seen once. What was sequenced was peripheral blood. The source of this sequence is a middle-aged man with active or convalescent COVID-19.

The CDR3 DNA sequence: TGTGCCACTTCCGGGCAGGGCTACACCGGGGAGCTGTTTTTT. Translation: CATSGQGYTGELFF. The rearrangement uses TRBV19 and TRBJ2-2, with D possibly being TRBD1 (5 bases). CDR1 LNHDA and CDR2 SQIVND come from the germline V gene (reference sequence). The V gene lost 10 bases and the J gene lost 3 bases, with 15 bases spanning the gap. The CDR3 is 14 amino acids.